The sequence of this TCR beta chain was determined in a study of cytomegalovirus exposure and HLA in healthy donors (dated by TCRdb to the late 2010s). Turning to the overall study: According to an earlier analysis of several hundred of the donors, about 179 million T cells yielded roughly 110 million unique TCR beta sequences and 276 Gb of sequence data. Approximately 300 gigabases of sequencing data and some 85 million unique TCR sequences were included in an early release covering 550 to 650 HLA-typed donors. Of the 398 genotyped donors, 81% fell in the genetic ancestry cluster associated with self-reported Caucasian donors. The study aimed to test whether cataloging public T cell receptors could reveal signatures of past pathogen exposure. The study profiled the T cell repertoires of under 700 subjects by immunosequencing and related them to cytomegalovirus serostatus. In addition to the first cohort of around 670 subjects, a separate validation cohort of some 120 different subjects was used. To predict cytomegalovirus infection status, the study combined high-throughput TCR immunosequencing, statistical association of individual TCRs with disease status, and machine learning. In a later analysis, previously published TCR beta repertoires from 600 to 850 donors were re-analyzed and high-resolution HLA genotyping was added so that TCR occurrence patterns could be studied. In the later analysis, no new phenotypic data were used to find candidate immune exposures; instead, reliance was placed on TCR beta sequences and their occurrence across donors. An earlier analysis of several hundred of the donors applied high-throughput TCR beta sequencing to assess whether each TCR beta V gene segment acted as functional or pseudogenic. Alongside the repertoire data, information on donor age, sex, ethnicity and CMV serostatus was compiled. Genome-wide SNP genotypes for about 55% of the roughly 670 donors were used in a later genetic analysis, which treated that subset as a discovery cohort. All discovery cohort repertoires had been generated using a single sequencing platform. Class I and class II HLA loci were covered by the typing at four-digit resolution. Typing coverage differed by locus: A, B, C, DRB1 and DQB1 were typed in roughly 629-630 donors, DQA1 in about 500, DPA1 in 600 to 610, and DPB1 in approximately 450. Roughly 5 DR-DQ haplotypes were treated as single units for association and clustering because of strong linkage in the cohort. Across 398 genotyped donors of the cohort, an average of approximately 240,000 unique TCR beta nucleotide sequences per donor were sequenced, and 15% to 20% of those sequences were non-productive. Overall study results and their limits: Only TCR beta chains were sequenced in this cohort, and the absence of alpha or paired-chain data limited detectable features. While some public TCRs were present in many individuals, most TCR sequences turned up only very rarely across donors. The authors suggested that the approach could potentially be generalized to other disease states and immunological phenotypes. The study listed approximately 150 TCR beta chains as associated with cytomegalovirus. Because the 87-base-pair reads could not distinguish some IMGT-functional V segments, including TRBV6-2 and TRBV6-3, those segments were excluded. Because some donors lacked HLA typing at each locus, the association tests relied only on the typed subset. According to a later genetic analysis, donors in an Asian-associated ancestry cluster had fewer N-insertions in productive TCRs than the approximately 670-donor mean. A further reported finding was that TCR beta sequences accurately predicted the HLA-A and HLA-B alleles for most subjects in the first cohort. An association between a missense DCLRE1C variant and V-gene and J-gene trimming of TCR beta chains was found in a later genetic analysis and replicated in an independent cohort. Three of the identified cytomegalovirus-associated TCR beta chains were confirmed in vitro to be specific for cytomegalovirus antigens. According to a later analysis, parvovirus B19, influenza, CMV and Epstein-Barr virus appeared linked to several top co-occurrence clusters. In a later analysis, TCR association rates were found to vary across HLA loci, with the most associated TCRs seen for DRB1 alleles and the fewest for HLA-C alleles. A later analysis found that most CMV-associated TCR beta chains appeared HLA-restricted, with HLA associations seemingly driven largely by CMV exposure. Compared with equally common non-associated chains, HLA-associated TCR beta chains in a later analysis were more clonally expanded and had lower generation probabilities. For the cohort, immune exposure information was limited to CMV serostatus. The sequencing pipeline was judged likely to have produced a cluster of highly shared sequence variants as a technical artifact. Strong co-occurrence of HLA alleles, especially DR and DQ, made assigning TCR associations to individual alleles difficult. In a later analysis, around 15,000 TCR beta sequences were associated with specific HLA alleles at a false discovery rate of 0.05. Correlated functional status among segregating V segments might be attributable to linkage disequilibrium, but an unknown experimental factor could not be ruled out. In an earlier analysis of roughly 500 of the donors, most TCR beta V segments appeared in productive rearrangements about 87% or about 30% of the time, broadly matching IMGT annotations. Because counts were too low, some 16 rarely observed V segments, including chromosome 9 orphons, were excluded from the earlier analysis of a few hundred of the donors. The classifier was reported to diagnose cytomegalovirus status with high specificity and sensitivity in both the original cohort and the validation cohort. Sequencing depth was assumed to be roughly uniform across donors in the presence/absence analyses, though that assumption may not hold.

Per the germline V gene, SGHRS is the CDR1 and YFSETQ is the CDR2. At the junction V is shortened by 4 bases and J by 0 bases, with 7 bases in between. There are 13 amino acids in the CDR3, from cysteine to phenylalanine inclusive. Only CDR3 DNA remains: 39 bases, in frame from the first base. In total, approximately 690 healthy bone marrow donors made up the cohort. Cohort members were all nominally healthy when sampled, although unrecorded immune exposures were likely present. The donor was CMV seronegative and was included in the group of a few hundred seronegative cohort members. Every donor gave a peripheral blood sample, and the peripheral blood mononuclear cells from that sample were used for TCR beta sequencing. Genomic DNA was extracted from the blood cell samples with the Qiagen DNeasy Blood Extraction Kit. Preparation of the library involved the immunoSEQ multiplex PCR assay. For the multiplex PCR, a mixture combining 60 forward primers for TCR Vbeta segments and 13 reverse primers for TCR Jbeta segments was used. The CDR3 region of rearranged TCR beta genes was amplified from genomic DNA with a multiplex PCR assay. Amplified TCR beta libraries were sequenced as 87-base-pair reads on the Illumina HiSeq System. The study's own analysis went as follows. Across the 670 or so repertoires, a later analysis counted 60 million to 90 million unique TCR beta chains, 9 million to 14 million of which were shared by at least two donors. Raw reads were error-corrected and collapsed into unique sequences with a nearest-neighbor algorithm that merged closely related sequences to remove PCR and sequencing errors. To assign V, D and J gene segments, CDR3 sequences were aligned to IMGT reference sequences. For a sequence to be retained, at least a six-nucleotide match to both a V gene segment and a J gene segment was required. A rearrangement counted as productive if the CDR3 had no stop codons and remained in frame with V and J, and every other rearrangement counted as non-productive. CDR3 was defined according to IMGT convention as the region running from the second conserved V-encoded cysteine to the conserved J-encoded phenylalanine. In an earlier analysis of 587 of the donors, sequences lacking an unambiguous match to a single V gene segment were excluded. In an earlier analysis of 587 of the donors, a V segment was called functional when productive rearrangements were above 56.7%, and segregating when the standard deviation between donors exceeded 5%. To diagnose cytomegalovirus status from the catalog of TCR beta chain sequences, a statistical classification framework was built. V and J gene assignment, in a later analysis, came from comparing TCR nucleotide sequences with IMGT/GENE-DB human TR gene sequences. A later analysis assigned CDR3 sequences and most-parsimonious VDJ recombination scenarios with the TCRdist pipeline. In a later analysis, each TCR beta chain was defined by its CDR3 amino acid sequence together with its V-gene family, and reads lacking a unique V-gene family were excluded. In a later analysis, 450 to 600 highly shared, low-generation-probability nucleotide sequences were removed to address suspected cross-contamination and a sequencing artifact. A later analysis calculated a clonal expansion index for each public chain from normalized within-repertoire ranks of inferred template counts. In a later analysis, generation probabilities were computed using a VDJ recombination model fitted to out-of-frame rearrangements, and the results were checked against IGoR. A later analysis scored TCR-TCR, TCR-HLA and TCR-CMV co-occurrence with hypergeometric tests, applying a repertoire-size bias correction to TCR pairs. False discovery rates were estimated in a later analysis by permuting HLA or CMV assignments 20 times. In a later analysis, co-occurring TCRs were grouped using DBSCAN, and TCRdist sequence similarity was added for clustering within HLA-allele-positive subsets. Repertoires with fewer than 30,000 or more than 120,000 public chains, plus five repertoires with anomalous nucleotide sharing, were excluded from co-occurrence clustering. TCRdb's version of the immuneACCESS table is confined to in-frame rearrangements and falls short of the full clone set. An unresolved V gene accounts for under half of the shortfall where checked; the remainder is of unknown origin. V and J calls and clone size are given by that table; D and trimming were obtained from the DNA. This sample lists some 99,000 clones; roughly 70% were detected once. The top ten clonotypes cover around 7.7% of the sample.

Points on this clone: The antigen it recognizes is unknown. No base qualities exist here, and no much larger clone lies one base off it.

The sequence derives from a man aged 40-50 years in good health and CMV-seronegative. This sequence uses TRBV5-1 and TRBJ1-2; a weak D assignment points to TRBD1 (5 bases agree). Sample: PBMCs. The CDR3 protein is CASSTGPNYGYTF. Here is the DNA: TGCGCCAGCAGCACAGGACCTAACTATGGCTACACCTTC.